This T cell receptor (beta chain) emerged from a study of blood T cell repertoires in COVID-19. Study information: Some COVID-19 samples were acute and others convalescent; all came from the United States, Italy and Spain. Sample material is recorded as cDNA or gDNA derived from T cells, B-cell-depleted T cells, or PBMCs.

Per the original methods: Nucleated cell number was recorded as an estimate derived from reference gene primer amplification. Profiling relied on immunoSEQ multiplex PCR, and the TCRdb table lists in-frame clones only, not all of them. Clonal size and the V and J genes are those of that table, whereas D and trimming came from the DNA. This table holds around 250,000 clones, more than 75% found once. In this sample, this clone turned up once. The TCR was taken from an elderly man with acute or convalescent COVID-19. Specimen: peripheral blood.

In DNA form, the CDR3 reads TGTGCCAGCAGCCCGGCTAGCGGGGGAGGGGAGACCCAGTACTTC. This sequence encodes CASSPASGGGETQYF. This chain links TRBV11-2 with TRBJ2-5; 10 positions match TRBD2. The CDR3 is 15 amino acids. Germline lookup yields CDR1 SGHAT and CDR2 FQNNGV. V trimming: 5 bases; J trimming: 5 bases; junction bases outside the gene matches: 8.